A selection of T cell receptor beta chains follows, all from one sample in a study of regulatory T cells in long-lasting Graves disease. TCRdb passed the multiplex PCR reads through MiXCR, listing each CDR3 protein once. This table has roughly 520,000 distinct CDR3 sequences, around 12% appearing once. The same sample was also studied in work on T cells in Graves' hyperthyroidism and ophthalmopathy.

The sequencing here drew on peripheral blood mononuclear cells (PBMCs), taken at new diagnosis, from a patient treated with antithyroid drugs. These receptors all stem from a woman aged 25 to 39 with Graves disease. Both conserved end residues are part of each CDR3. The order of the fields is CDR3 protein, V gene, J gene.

CDR3: CASTPPRETETQYF; V: TRBV12-3/TRBV12-4; J: TRBJ2-5
CDR3: CASIPRGSYNEQFF; V: TRBV6-2/TRBV6-3; J: TRBJ2-1
CDR3: CATSRPGGIGEQYF; V: TRBV15; J: TRBJ2-7
CDR3: CASSVQGSAGELFF; V: TRBV10-2; J: TRBJ2-2
CDR3: CASSLGPRGQPQHF; V: TRBV12-3/TRBV12-4; J: TRBJ1-5
CDR3: CAWSRPPAYTF; V: TRBV30; J: TRBJ1-2
CDR3: CASSLARSTGAFF; V: TRBV11-2; J: TRBJ1-1
CDR3: CASSPRRSSSYEQYF; V: TRBV9; J: TRBJ2-7
CDR3: CASSLAWLAGVEYEQFF; V: TRBV5-1; J: TRBJ2-1
CDR3: CASSYGTGEVGEQYF; V: TRBV6-2/TRBV6-3; J: TRBJ2-7
CDR3: CAISESSQGELFF; V: TRBV10-3; J: TRBJ2-2